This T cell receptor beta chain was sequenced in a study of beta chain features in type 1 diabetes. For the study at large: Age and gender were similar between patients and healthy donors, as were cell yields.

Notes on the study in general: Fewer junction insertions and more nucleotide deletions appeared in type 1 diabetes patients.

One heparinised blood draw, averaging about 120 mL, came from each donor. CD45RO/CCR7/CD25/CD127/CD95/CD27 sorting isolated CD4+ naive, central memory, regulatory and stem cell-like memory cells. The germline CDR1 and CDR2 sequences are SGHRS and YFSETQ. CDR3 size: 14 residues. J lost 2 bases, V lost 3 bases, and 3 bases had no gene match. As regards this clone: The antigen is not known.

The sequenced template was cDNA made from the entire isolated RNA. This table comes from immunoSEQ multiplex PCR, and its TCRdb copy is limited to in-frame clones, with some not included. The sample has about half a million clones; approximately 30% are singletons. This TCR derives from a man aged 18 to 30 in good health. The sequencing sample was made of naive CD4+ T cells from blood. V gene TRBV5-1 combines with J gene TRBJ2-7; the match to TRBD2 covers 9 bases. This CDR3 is CASSSTSGPYEQYF. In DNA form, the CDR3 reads TGCGCCAGCAGCTCGACTAGCGGACCCTACGAGCAGTACTTC.